This T cell receptor beta chain was found in a study of response to subunit inactivated influenza vaccine. The table lists this clonotype with many counts. From germline, CDR1 is LGHDT and CDR2 YNNKEL (reference sequence). V shed 0 bases and J shed 5 bases, with 10 bases lying between them. CDR3 length: 14 amino acids. Using its own MiXCR run on the RT-PCR reads, TCRdb lists one record per CDR3 protein. The repertoire holds 250,000 to 350,000 distinct CDR3 sequences, with approximately 23% as singletons. The sample in question was PBMCs from blood, obtained about 20 months after vaccination. The source of this sequence is a man aged 45-69 years who received an inactivated influenza vaccine. The chain links TRBV3-1 to TRBJ1-1, with D perhaps TRBD1 (6 bases). CDR3 DNA: TGTGCCAGCAGCCAAGAAGGGGGAGGGACTGAAGCTTTCTTT. This encodes CASSQEGGGTEAFF.